The 18 T cell receptor beta chains given below trace back to one sample, sequenced in a study of T cell responses to AZD1222 COVID-19 vaccine. Sequenced by immunoSEQ multiplex PCR; TCRdb stores in-frame clones only, minus some. The sample gives about 85,000 clones, 86% of which show up once; 6.5% to 7.5% is in the top ten. Sequencing used peripheral blood, obtained on day 0 of AZD1222 vaccination. These receptors were collected from an adult in good health.

This clone has a single count. J is TRBJ2-7 and V is TRBV12-3 or TRBV12-4; D gene unclear. The CDR3 covers 13 residues. With 1 base removed from V and 3 bases from J, the gap between germline ends came to 7 bases. The CDR3 nucleotides are TGTGCCAGCAGTTTAGGGCAGAACTACGAGCAGTACTTC. Encoded protein: CASSLGQNYEQYF.

The chain has TRBV28 and TRBJ1-6; D not certain. The CDR3 length is 14 residues. V was shortened by 4 bases and J by 9 bases, with 13 bases between the two germline ends. Germline V gives CDR1 MDHEN, CDR2 SYDVKM. The CDR3 here is CASSSPTTFSPLHF. CDR3 nucleotides: TGTGCCAGCAGTTCTCCGACAACATTTTCACCCCTCCACTTT.

This clone was picked up one time. CDR3 sequence: CASSSGQSGNQPQHF. As DNA, the CDR3 is TGTGCCAGCAGTTCGGGACAGTCTGGCAATCAGCCCCAGCATTTT. The chain links TRBV27 to TRBJ1-5; 7 bases agree with TRBD1. Germline CDR1 MNHEY, CDR2 SMNVEV (reference sequence). This CDR3 comprises 15 residues. Trimming took 4 bases from V and 2 from J; bases not matched to a gene: 5.

The chain recombines TRBV4-3 with TRBJ1-1; D perhaps matches TRBD1 (5 bases). The ends were cut back, 0 bases at V and 4 bases at J, with 15 bases in the middle. The germline CDR1 and CDR2 sequences are LGHNA and YSLEER. CDR3 length: 16 amino acids. The CDR3 is CASSQDLQGSGTEAFF. In DNA, the CDR3 is TGCGCCAGCAGCCAAGATCTCCAGGGATCGGGCACTGAAGCTTTCTTT.

J is TRBJ1-3 and V is TRBV19; D is ambiguous. The CDR3 contains 15 residues. The germline gives CDR1 LNHDA, CDR2 SQIVND (reference sequence). V was shortened by 3 bases and J by 4 bases, with 13 bases between the two germline ends. CDR3 amino acids: CASSMVYGRGNTIYF. The CDR3 DNA is TGTGCCAGTAGTATGGTTTACGGACGAGGAAACACCATATATTTT. Variable domain in full (rest from reference TRBV19 and TRBJ1-3): DGGITQSPKYLFRKEGQNVTLSCEQNLNHDAMYWYRQDPGQGLRLIYYSQIVNDFQKGDIAEGYSVSREKKESFPLTVTSAQKNPTAFYLCASSMVYGRGNTIYFGEGSWLTVV.

This chain joins TRBV21-1 and TRBJ2-7; TRBD2 is taken as the D call from the table, unchecked against the DNA. TRBV21-1 corresponds to a pseudogene. This CDR3 contains 18 residues. CDR3 amino acids: CASSKGGVGLADAYEQYF. DNA for the CDR3: TGTGCCAGCAGCAAAGGGGGTGTGGGACTAGCGGATGCCTACGAGCAGTACTTC.

This chain links TRBV5-1 with TRBJ1-2; 8 bases align to TRBD1. The length of the CDR3 is 15 residues. Germline CDR1 SGHRS, CDR2 YFSETQ. V dropped 3 bases and J dropped 0; count of bases not matched to a gene: 4. In nucleotides, the CDR3 is TGCGCCAGCAGCTCGCGGACAGGGACTAACTATGGCTACACCTTC. Its protein is CASSSRTGTNYGYTF.

V is TRBV7-2 and J is TRBJ1-5; TRBD1 agrees at 7 bases. Per germline, CDR1 SGHTA and CDR2 FQGNSA. V shed 1 base and J 0 bases; nucleotides not matched to a gene: 0. CDR3 length: 15 residues. CDR3 sequence reads: CASSLGDSSNQPQHF. The CDR3 DNA reads TGTGCCAGCAGCTTAGGGGACAGTAGCAATCAGCCCCAGCATTTT.

DNA of the CDR3: TGTGCCAGCAGCTTAGTATACCGGGACTCTCCCTACGAGCAGTACTTC. Encoded protein: CASSLVYRDSPYEQYF. The genes are TRBV7-6 and TRBJ2-7; the D gene is possibly TRBD2 (6 bases). The CDR3 is made up of 16 amino acids. CDR1 SGHVS and CDR2 FNYEAQ come from the germline V gene. Trimming stripped 1 base from V and 2 bases from J, with 15 bases between. The entire variable domain, with the rest obtained from reference TRBV7-6 and TRBJ2-7, is as follows: GAGVSQSPRYKVTKRGQDVALRCDPISGHVSLYWYRQALGQGPEFLTYFNYEAQQDKSGLPNDRFSAERPEGSISTLTIQRTEQRDSAMYRCASSLVYRDSPYEQYFGPGTRLTVT.

The gene calls are TRBV5-1 and TRBJ2-7; unclear D gene. The CDR3 length is 12 residues. Trimming took off 4 bases at V and 0 bases at J, with 5 bases between the two ends. CDR1 is SGHRS and CDR2 is YFSETQ in the germline V gene. CDR3 coding DNA: TGCGCCAGCAGCCCGAGCTCCTACGAGCAGTACTTC. Protein sequence: CASSPSSYEQYF.

The chain joins TRBV6-5 to TRBJ1-1; D is unclear. Germline values: CDR1 MNHEY, CDR2 SVGAGI. V was shortened by 0 bases and J by 1 base, with 3 bases between the two germline ends. The CDR3 runs 13 residues. CDR3 nucleotide sequence: TGTGCCAGCAGTTACTCCCAGAACACTGAAGCTTTCTTT. It is translated as CASSYSQNTEAFF.

This chain uses TRBV18 with TRBJ2-3, with D perhaps matching TRBD1 or TRBD2 (6 bases each). This CDR3 is built from 15 residues. V was cut by 0 bases and J by 5 bases, with 12 bases left in between. The germline V gene encodes CDR1 KGHSH and CDR2 LQKENI. The CDR3 DNA reads TGTGCCAGCTCACCACCGGCCAGGGGACTAGATACGCAGTATTTT. It yields the protein CASSPPARGLDTQYF. Full variable domain (remainder filled in from reference TRBV18 and TRBJ2-3): NAGVMQNPRHLVRRRGQEARLRCSPMKGHSHVYWYRQLPEEGLKFMVYLQKENIIDESGMPKERFSAEFPKEGPSILRIQQVVRGDSAAYFCASSPPARGLDTQYFGPGTRLTVL.

The V and J genes are TRBV6-5 and TRBJ1-6; D might be TRBD1 (6 bases). This CDR3 has 13 amino acids. V lost 4 bases and J lost 11, with 12 bases in between. Germline lookup yields CDR1 MNHEY and CDR2 SVGAGI. The CDR3 bases are TGTGCCAGCAGTTTAGGACAGACGGCACCCCTCCACTTT. It is translated as CASSLGQTAPLHF.

The V and J genes are TRBV5-1 and TRBJ1-2, with a weak D call TRBD1 (6 bases). The CDR3 spans 14 residues. The germline gives CDR1 SGHRS, CDR2 YFSETQ. V lost 3 bases to trimming and J lost 4 bases, with 13 bases between them. The CDR3, as DNA: TGCGCCAGCAGCTCCCTACAGGGCGGCTATGGCTACACCTTC. Translation gives CASSSLQGGYGYTF.

Remarks on this clone: It may be a read error: a sequence one base away is much more abundant. The V and J genes are TRBV6-4 and TRBJ2-3, with 13 bases fitting TRBD2. The germline V gene encodes CDR1 MRHNA and CDR2 SNTAGT. J was trimmed by 4 bases and V by 2 bases; bases with no gene match: 0. This CDR3 comprises 15 residues. The CDR3 reads CASSDTSGGADTQYF. DNA for the CDR3: TGTGCCAGCAGTGACACTAGCGGGGGGGCAGATACGCAGTATTTT.

The gene calls are TRBV19 and TRBJ1-1; tentative D call: TRBD1 (6 bases). Germline lookup yields CDR1 LNHDA and CDR2 SQIVND (reference sequence). Between the trimmed V and J ends, which lost 6 bases and 11 bases, there was a span of 16 bases. The CDR3 loop spans 12 amino acids. This CDR3 reads CASSPRGSGAFF. CDR3 DNA: TGTGCCAGTAGCCCAAGGGGGTCCGGCGCTTTCTTT.

V and J are TRBV5-6 and TRBJ1-1; TRBD1 is a possible D gene (5 bases). Germline loops: CDR1 SGHDT, CDR2 YYEEEE. The V end lost 0 bases, the J end lost 3 bases, and 21 bases lay between the germline ends. CDR3 size: 18 residues. Here the CDR3 DNA reads TGTGCCAGCAGCTTGGCCTATTTCTCGGAGGGGCAGGACACTGAAGCTTTCTTT. Encoded protein: CASSLAYFSEGQDTEAFF.

This chain uses TRBV7-2 with TRBJ2-5; D is undetermined. In germline, CDR1 is SGHTA, CDR2 FQGNSA. Trimming took 1 base from V and 2 from J, leaving 14 bases between them. This CDR3 comprises 16 residues. The CDR3 bases are TGTGCCAGCAGCTTAGGGATCAGCAAAAATCAAGAGACCCAGTACTTC. This gives the protein CASSLGISKNQETQYF. The whole variable domain, remainder taken from reference TRBV7-2 and TRBJ2-5, is GAGVSQSPSNKVTEKGKDVELRCDPISGHTALYWYRQSLGQGLEFLIYFQGNSAPDKSGLPSDRFSAERTGGSVSTLTIQRTQQEDSAVYLCASSLGISKNQETQYFGPGTRLLVL.